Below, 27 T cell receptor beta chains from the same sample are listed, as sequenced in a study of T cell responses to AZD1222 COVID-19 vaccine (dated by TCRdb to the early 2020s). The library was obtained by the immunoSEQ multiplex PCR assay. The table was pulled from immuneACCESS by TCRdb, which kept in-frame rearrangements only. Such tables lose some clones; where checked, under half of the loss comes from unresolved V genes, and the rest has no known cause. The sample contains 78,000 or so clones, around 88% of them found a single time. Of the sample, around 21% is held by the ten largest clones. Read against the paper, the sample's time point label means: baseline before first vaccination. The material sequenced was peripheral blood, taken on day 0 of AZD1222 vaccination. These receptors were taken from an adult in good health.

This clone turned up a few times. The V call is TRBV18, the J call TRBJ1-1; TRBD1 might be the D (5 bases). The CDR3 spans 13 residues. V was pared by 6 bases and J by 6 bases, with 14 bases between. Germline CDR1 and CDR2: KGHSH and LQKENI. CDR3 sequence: CASSPSSGAEAFF. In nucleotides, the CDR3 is TGTGCCAGCTCCCCCTCATCGGGGGCTGAAGCTTTCTTT.

The CDR3 DNA is TGTGCCAGCAGCCCCTGGGACCTCTCCTACGAGCAGTACTTC. This encodes CASSPWDLSYEQYF. The chain links TRBV3-1 (or the pseudogene TRBV3-2) to TRBJ2-7; perhaps D is TRBD1 or TRBD2 (5 bases each). Deletions cut 4 bases from V and 0 bases from J, with 10 bases between. CDR1 is LGHDT, CDR2 YNNKEL, per germline (reference sequence). This CDR3 has 14 amino acids.

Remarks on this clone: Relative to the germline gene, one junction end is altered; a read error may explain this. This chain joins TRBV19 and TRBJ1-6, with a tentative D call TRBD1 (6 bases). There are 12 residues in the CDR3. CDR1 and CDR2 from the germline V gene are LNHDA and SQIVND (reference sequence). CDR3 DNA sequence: TGTGCCAGTAGTCGCGGGACACCCACTAAGGCGTTT. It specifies CASSRGTPTKAF.

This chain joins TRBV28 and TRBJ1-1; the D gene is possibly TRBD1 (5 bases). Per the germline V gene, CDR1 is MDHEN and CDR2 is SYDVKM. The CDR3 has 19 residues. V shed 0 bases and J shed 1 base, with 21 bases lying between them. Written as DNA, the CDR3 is TGTGCCAGCAGTTTATGGAATCCGGGACGGTGGGATACGAACACTGAAGCTTTCTTT. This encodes CASSLWNPGRWDTNTEAFF.

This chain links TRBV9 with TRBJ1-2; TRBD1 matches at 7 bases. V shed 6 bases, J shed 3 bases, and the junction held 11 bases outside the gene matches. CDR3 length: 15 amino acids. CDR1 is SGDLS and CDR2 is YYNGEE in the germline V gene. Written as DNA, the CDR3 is TGTGCCAGCACCCCACGACCCGGGACAGACTATGGCTACACCTTC. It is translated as CASTPRPGTDYGYTF. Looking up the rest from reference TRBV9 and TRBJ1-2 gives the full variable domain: DSGVTQTPKHLITATGQRVTLRCSPRSGDLSVYWYQQSLDQGLQFLIQYYNGEERAKGNILERFSAQQFPDLHSELNLSSLELGDSALYFCASTPRPGTDYGYTFGSGTRLTVV.

CDR3 protein: CASSPGLAGNEQFF. The DNA of the CDR3 is TGTGCCAGCAGTCCTGGACTAGCGGGCAATGAGCAGTTCTTC. The genes are TRBV27 and TRBJ2-1, with 11 bases lining up with TRBD2. The length of the CDR3 is 14 residues. V lost 5 bases to trimming and J lost 6 bases; unmatched junction nucleotides: 3. Germline V CDR1 and CDR2: MNHEY, SMNVEV (reference sequence).

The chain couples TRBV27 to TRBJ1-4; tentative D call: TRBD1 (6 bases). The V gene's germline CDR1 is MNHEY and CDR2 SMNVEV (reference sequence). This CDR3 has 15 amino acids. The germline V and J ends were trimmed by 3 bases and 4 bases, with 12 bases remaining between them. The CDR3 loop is CASSFGQPNNEKLFF. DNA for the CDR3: TGTGCCAGCAGTTTCGGACAGCCGAATAATGAAAAACTGTTTTTT.

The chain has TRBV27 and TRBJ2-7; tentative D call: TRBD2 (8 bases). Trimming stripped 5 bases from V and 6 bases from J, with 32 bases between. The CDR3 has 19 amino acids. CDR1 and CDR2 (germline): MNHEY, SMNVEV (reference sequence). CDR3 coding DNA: TGTGCCAGCAGTAACCGGGAGGGGGGGACAGTTGCGTTTGAACCCGAGCAGTACTTC. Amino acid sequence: CASSNREGGTVAFEPEQYF.

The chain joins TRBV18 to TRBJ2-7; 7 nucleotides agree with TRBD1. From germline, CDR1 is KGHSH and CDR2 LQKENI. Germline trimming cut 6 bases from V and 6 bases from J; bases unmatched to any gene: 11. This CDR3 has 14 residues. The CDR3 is CASSLKTGVGEQYF. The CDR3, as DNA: TGTGCCAGCTCCCTAAAAACAGGGGTTGGCGAGCAGTACTTC. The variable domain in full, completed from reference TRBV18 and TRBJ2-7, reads NAGVMQNPRHLVRRRGQEARLRCSPMKGHSHVYWYRQLPEEGLKFMVYLQKENIIDESGMPKERFSAEFPKEGPSILRIQQVVRGDSAAYFCASSLKTGVGEQYFGPGTRLTVT.

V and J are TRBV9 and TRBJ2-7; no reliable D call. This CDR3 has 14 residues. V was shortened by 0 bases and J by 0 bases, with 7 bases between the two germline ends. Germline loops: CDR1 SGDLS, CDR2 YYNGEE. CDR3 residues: CASSVEDSSYEQYF. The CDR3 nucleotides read TGTGCCAGCAGCGTAGAGGATTCCTCCTACGAGCAGTACTTC.

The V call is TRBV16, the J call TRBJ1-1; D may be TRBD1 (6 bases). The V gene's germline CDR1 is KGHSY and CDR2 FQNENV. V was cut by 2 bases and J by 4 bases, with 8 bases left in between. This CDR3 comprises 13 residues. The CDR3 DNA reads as TGTGCCAGCAGCCAAGTAGGGGGCACTGAAGCTTTCTTT. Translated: CASSQVGGTEAFF.

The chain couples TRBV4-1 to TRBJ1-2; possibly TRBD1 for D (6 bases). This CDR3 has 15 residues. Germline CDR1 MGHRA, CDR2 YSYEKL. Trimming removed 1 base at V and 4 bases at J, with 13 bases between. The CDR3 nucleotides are TGCGCCAGCAGCCAAGTTAGGGGGGGCGTCTATGGCTACACCTTC. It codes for CASSQVRGGVYGYTF.

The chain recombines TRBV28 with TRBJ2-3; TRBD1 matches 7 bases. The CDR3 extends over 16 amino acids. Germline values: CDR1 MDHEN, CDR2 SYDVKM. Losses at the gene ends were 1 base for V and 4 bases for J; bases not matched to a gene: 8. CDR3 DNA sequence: TGTGCCAGCAGTTTATCGGTCCAGGGGGTATCAGATACGCAGTATTTT. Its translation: CASSLSVQGVSDTQYF.

Here the CDR3 reads CASSIGPGYGYTF. DNA of the CDR3: TGCGCCAGCAGCATAGGGCCAGGATATGGCTACACCTTC. V gene TRBV5-1 combines with J gene TRBJ1-2, with D hard to call. The CDR3 runs 13 residues. CDR1 and CDR2 (germline): SGHRS, YFSETQ. Trimming took 4 bases from V and 5 from J, leaving 12 bases between them.

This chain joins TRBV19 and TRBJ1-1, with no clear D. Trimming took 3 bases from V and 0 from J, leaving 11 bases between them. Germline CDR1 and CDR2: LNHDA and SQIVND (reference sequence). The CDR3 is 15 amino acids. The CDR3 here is CASSIGRILNTEAFF. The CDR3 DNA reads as TGTGCCAGTAGTATCGGACGGATCCTGAACACTGAAGCTTTCTTT. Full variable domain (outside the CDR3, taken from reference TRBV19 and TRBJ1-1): DGGITQSPKYLFRKEGQNVTLSCEQNLNHDAMYWYRQDPGQGLRLIYYSQIVNDFQKGDIAEGYSVSREKKESFPLTVTSAQKNPTAFYLCASSIGRILNTEAFFGQGTRLTVV.

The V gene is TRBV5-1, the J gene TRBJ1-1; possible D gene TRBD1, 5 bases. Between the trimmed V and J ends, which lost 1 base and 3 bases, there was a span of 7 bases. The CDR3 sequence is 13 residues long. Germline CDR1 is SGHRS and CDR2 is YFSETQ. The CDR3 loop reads CASSLSGYTEAFF. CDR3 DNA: TGCGCCAGCAGCTTGTCAGGGTACACTGAAGCTTTCTTT.

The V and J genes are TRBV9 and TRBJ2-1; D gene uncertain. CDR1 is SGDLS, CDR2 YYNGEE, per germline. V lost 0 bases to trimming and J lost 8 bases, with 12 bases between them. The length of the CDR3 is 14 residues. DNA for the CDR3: TGTGCCAGCAGCGTAGGTAGCCGCGCTGATGAGCAGTTCTTC. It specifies CASSVGSRADEQFF.

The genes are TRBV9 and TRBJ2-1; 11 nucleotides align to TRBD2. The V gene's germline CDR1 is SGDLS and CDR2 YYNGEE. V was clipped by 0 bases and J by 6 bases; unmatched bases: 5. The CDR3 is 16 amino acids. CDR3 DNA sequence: TGTGCCAGCAGCGTAGCCCCTAGCGGGAGGTTCAATGAGCAGTTCTTC. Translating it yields CASSVAPSGRFNEQFF.

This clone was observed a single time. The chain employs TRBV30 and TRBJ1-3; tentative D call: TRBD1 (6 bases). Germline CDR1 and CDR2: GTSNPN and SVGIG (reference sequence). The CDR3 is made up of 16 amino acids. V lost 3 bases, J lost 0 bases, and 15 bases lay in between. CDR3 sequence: CAWRDLQGSSGNTIYF. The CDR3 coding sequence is TGTGCCTGGAGAGATCTACAGGGTTCCTCTGGAAACACCATATATTTT.

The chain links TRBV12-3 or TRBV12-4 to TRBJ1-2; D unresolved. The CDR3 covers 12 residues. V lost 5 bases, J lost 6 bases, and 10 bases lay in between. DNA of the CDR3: TGTGCCAGCAGTATACTCCAAGATGGCTACACCTTC. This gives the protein CASSILQDGYTF.

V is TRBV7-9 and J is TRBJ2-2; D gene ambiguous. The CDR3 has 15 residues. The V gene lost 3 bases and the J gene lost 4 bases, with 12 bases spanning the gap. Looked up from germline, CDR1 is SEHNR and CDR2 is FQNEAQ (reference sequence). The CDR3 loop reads CASSFPRTPTGELFF. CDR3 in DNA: TGTGCCAGCAGCTTTCCCCGGACCCCCACCGGGGAGCTGTTTTTT.

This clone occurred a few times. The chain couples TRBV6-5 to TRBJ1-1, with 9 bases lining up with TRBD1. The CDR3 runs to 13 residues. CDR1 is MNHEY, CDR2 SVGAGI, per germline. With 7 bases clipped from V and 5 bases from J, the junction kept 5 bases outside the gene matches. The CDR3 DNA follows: TGTGCCAGCACCCGGGACAGGGTTACTGAAGCTTTCTTT. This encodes CASTRDRVTEAFF.

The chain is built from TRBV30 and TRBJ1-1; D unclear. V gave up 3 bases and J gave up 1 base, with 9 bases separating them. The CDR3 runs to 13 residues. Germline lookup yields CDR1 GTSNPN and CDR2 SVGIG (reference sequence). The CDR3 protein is CAWRGSENTEAFF. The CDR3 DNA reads TGTGCCTGGAGAGGGTCCGAGAACACTGAAGCTTTCTTT.

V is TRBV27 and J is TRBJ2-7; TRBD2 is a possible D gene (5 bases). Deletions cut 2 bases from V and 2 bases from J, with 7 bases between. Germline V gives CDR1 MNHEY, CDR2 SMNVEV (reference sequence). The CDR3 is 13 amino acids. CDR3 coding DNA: TGTGCCAGCAGTTTAAGGGAGACCTACGAGCAGTACTTC. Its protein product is CASSLRETYEQYF.

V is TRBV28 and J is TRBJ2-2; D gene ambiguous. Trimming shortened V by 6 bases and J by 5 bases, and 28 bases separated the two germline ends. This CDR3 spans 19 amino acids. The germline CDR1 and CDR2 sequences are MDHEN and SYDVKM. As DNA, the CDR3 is TGTGCCAGCAGGGGTGGTGTTGACACTCAAATTGGGCTAACCGGGGAGCTGTTTTTT. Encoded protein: CASRGGVDTQIGLTGELFF. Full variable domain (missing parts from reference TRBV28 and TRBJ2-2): DVKVTQSSRYLVKRTGEKVFLECVQDMDHENMFWYRQDPGLGLRLIYFSYDVKMKEKGDIPEGYSVSREKKERFSLILESASTNQTSMYLCASRGGVDTQIGLTGELFFGEGSRLTVL.

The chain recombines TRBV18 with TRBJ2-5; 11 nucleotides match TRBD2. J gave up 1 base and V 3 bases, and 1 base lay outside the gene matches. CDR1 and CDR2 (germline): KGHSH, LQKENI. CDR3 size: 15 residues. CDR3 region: CASSPGLAAQETQYF. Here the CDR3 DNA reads TGTGCCAGCTCACCGGGACTAGCGGCCCAAGAGACCCAGTACTTC.

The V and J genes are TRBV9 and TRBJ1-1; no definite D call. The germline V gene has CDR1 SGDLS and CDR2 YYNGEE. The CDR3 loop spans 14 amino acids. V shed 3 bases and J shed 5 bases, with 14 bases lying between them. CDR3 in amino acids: CASSASGMGTEAFF. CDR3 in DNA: TGTGCCAGCAGCGCGTCCGGGATGGGTACTGAAGCTTTCTTT.